Below, 3 T cell receptor beta chains from the same sample are listed, as sequenced in a study of T cell repertoires in cytomegalovirus infection. MiXCR was run by TCRdb on the reads, yielding one entry per CDR3 protein. The sample has about 230,000 distinct CDR3 sequences; 5% to 8.5% are singletons. Sequencing was performed on PBMCs. The receptors here all came from a human donor in good health (CMV status not recorded). Some clones in this sample may be carry-over from other donors' samples.

In this sample, this clonotype turned up many times. The chain uses TRBV5-6 and TRBJ2-5, with D possibly matching TRBD2 (5 bases). Trimming removed 3 bases from V and 2 bases from J, with 11 bases in between. Germline loops: CDR1 SGHDT, CDR2 YYEEEE. The CDR3 is made up of 14 amino acids. The CDR3 region is CASSSGLLQETQYF. For the CDR3, the DNA is TGTGCCAGCAGCTCAGGACTTCTACAAGAGACCCAGTACTTC.

This clonotype was observed many times. The genes are TRBV6-2 or TRBV6-3 and TRBJ1-1; maybe TRBD1 (5 bases). This CDR3 comprises 15 residues. Germline loops: CDR1 MNHEY, CDR2 SVGEGT. V dropped 0 bases and J dropped 1 base, with 9 bases sitting between them. CDR3 nucleotide sequence: TGTGCCAGCAGTTACTCGGGGACCGGGAACACTGAAGCTTTCTTT. Amino acid sequence: CASSYSGTGNTEAFF.

This clonotype was seen many times. This chain links TRBV29-1 with TRBJ1-2; 8 bases fit TRBD1. With V trimmed by 0 bases and J by 3 bases, 6 bases remained unmatched. Germline assignment: CDR1 SQVTM and CDR2 ANQGSEA. The length of the CDR3 is 15 residues. The CDR3 loop reads CSVEETGGSHYGYTF. Here the CDR3 DNA reads TGCAGCGTTGAAGAAACAGGGGGGAGTCACTATGGCTACACCTTC.